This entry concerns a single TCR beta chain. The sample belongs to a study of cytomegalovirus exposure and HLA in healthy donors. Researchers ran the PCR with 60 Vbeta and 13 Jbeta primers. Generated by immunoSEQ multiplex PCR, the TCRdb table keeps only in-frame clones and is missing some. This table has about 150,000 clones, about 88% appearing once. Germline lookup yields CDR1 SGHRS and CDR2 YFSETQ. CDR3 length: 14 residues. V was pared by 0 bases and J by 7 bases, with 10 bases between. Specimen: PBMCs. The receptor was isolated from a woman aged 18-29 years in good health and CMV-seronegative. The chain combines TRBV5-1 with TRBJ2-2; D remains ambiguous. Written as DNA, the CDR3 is TGCGCCAGCAGCTTGGACAGAAGCTTCGGGGAGCTGTTTTTT. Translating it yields CASSLDRSFGELFF. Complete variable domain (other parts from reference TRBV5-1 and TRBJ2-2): KAGVTQTPRYLIKTRGQQVTLSCSPISGHRSVSWYQQTPGQGLQFLFEYFSETQRNKGNFPGRFSGRQFSNSRSEMNVSTLELGDSALYLCASSLDRSFGELFFGEGSRLTVL.